One and the same sample provided the 20 T cell receptor beta chains below, sequenced in a study of control samples from healthy donors and cancer patients. Produced via immunoSEQ multiplex PCR; TCRdb's table is partial and in-frame only. The table has around 200,000 clones, around 94% seen once. Input material: blood. These receptors all stem from a man aged 45-60 years in good health.

This CDR3 reads CASSQGRGPYEQYF. The DNA of the CDR3 is TGTGCCAGCAGCCAAGGACGGGGCCCCTACGAGCAGTACTTC. The chain links TRBV7-2 to TRBJ2-7; either TRBD1 or TRBD2 may supply D (5 bases each). Germline assignment: CDR1 SGHTA and CDR2 FQGNSA. Trimming cost V 5 bases and J 2 bases, with 13 bases left between them. The CDR3 is 14 amino acids.

This clone was observed a few times. The V call is TRBV12-3 or TRBV12-4, the J call TRBJ2-7; D not resolved. The CDR3 totals 11 residues. The V and J ends lost 6 bases and 5 bases respectively, with 8 bases between them. The CDR3 sequence: CASSLQDEQYF. CDR3 coding DNA: TGTGCCAGCAGCCTCCAGGACGAGCAGTACTTC.

V is TRBV5-1 and J is TRBJ1-1; 10 bases align to TRBD1. In germline, CDR1 is SGHRS, CDR2 YFSETQ. The CDR3 has 15 amino acids. The junction had 8 bases not matched to a gene; V was cut back by 4 bases and J by 5 bases. CDR3 coding DNA: TGCGCCAGCAGCGTCGACGGACAGGGGGTGACTGAAGCTTTCTTT. Its protein is CASSVDGQGVTEAFF. Filled out from reference TRBV5-1 and TRBJ1-1, the complete variable domain reads KAGVTQTPRYLIKTRGQQVTLSCSPISGHRSVSWYQQTPGQGLQFLFEYFSETQRNKGNFPGRFSGRQFSNSRSEMNVSTLELGDSALYLCASSVDGQGVTEAFFGQGTRLTVV.

The V gene is TRBV6-5, the J gene TRBJ2-3, with D perhaps being TRBD1 or TRBD2 (5 bases each). The CDR3 runs 15 residues. V shed 7 bases and J shed 2 bases, with 16 bases lying between them. Germline assignment: CDR1 MNHEY and CDR2 SVGAGI. The DNA for the CDR3 is TGTGCCAGCACACCCCTGGGGGAGTACACAGATACGCAGTATTTT. Translating it yields CASTPLGEYTDTQYF.

This rearrangement joins TRBV3-1 (or the pseudogene TRBV3-2) to TRBJ2-3; no clear D gene. Germline V CDR1 and CDR2: LGHDT, YNNKEL (reference sequence). The CDR3 loop spans 16 amino acids. With 4 bases removed from V and 2 bases from J, the gap between germline ends came to 16 bases. CDR3 coding DNA: TGTGCCAGCAGCCGAACACGGGTTCGAGACACAGATACGCAGTATTTT. Its protein is CASSRTRVRDTDTQYF.

The rearrangement joins TRBV6-1 to TRBJ1-1; perhaps TRBD1 as D (6 bases). Germline V CDR1 and CDR2: MNHNS, SASEGT. CDR3 length: 14 residues. Trimming removed 2 bases from V and 7 bases from J, with 14 bases in between. The CDR3 region is CASSENQGFGEAFF. CDR3 in DNA: TGTGCCAGCAGTGAAAACCAGGGGTTTGGTGAAGCTTTCTTT.

The chain is built from TRBV6-4 and TRBJ1-5; tentatively, D is TRBD1 (6 bases). The CDR3 has 18 amino acids. Germline-derived CDR1 and CDR2 are MRHNA and SNTAGT. Trimming removed 7 bases from V and 0 bases from J, with 22 bases in between. CDR3 sequence (DNA): TGTGCCAGCACCCCTGGTCCCAGGGGAAATTATAGCAATCAGCCCCAGCATTTT. Protein sequence: CASTPGPRGNYSNQPQHF.

This chain links TRBV4-1 with TRBJ1-1; no reliable D call. The CDR3 sequence is 13 residues long. The germline V gene has CDR1 MGHRA and CDR2 YSYEKL. V lost 1 base to trimming and J lost 1 base, with 4 bases between them. CDR3 DNA: TGCGCCAGCAGCCAAGCCAGGAACACTGAAGCTTTCTTT. Translating it yields CASSQARNTEAFF.

This clone was seen a single time. The rearrangement links TRBV5-8 to TRBJ2-7; 12 bases are a match to TRBD2. The trim removed 4 bases at V and 3 bases at J, leaving 11 bases unmatched. Germline V gene lookup returns CDR1 SGHTS and CDR2 YDEGEE. This CDR3 region has 17 residues. This CDR3 reads CASSPYGPGLAGYEQYF. CDR3 DNA: TGTGCCAGCAGCCCGTACGGTCCGGGACTAGCGGGCTACGAGCAGTACTTC.

The chain uses TRBV2 and TRBJ2-3; D gene ambiguous. Trimming cost V 7 bases and J 4 bases, with 12 bases left between them. The germline V gene has CDR1 SNHLY and CDR2 FYNNEI. The CDR3 covers 13 residues. CDR3 sequence: CASIRESADTQYF. The CDR3 DNA sequence: TGTGCCAGCATCCGCGAATCAGCAGATACGCAGTATTTT.

This sequence joins TRBV6-5 and TRBJ1-2; D remains unclear. The V and J ends lost 7 bases and 4 bases respectively, with 13 bases between them. CDR1 is MNHEY, CDR2 SVGAGI, per germline. This CDR3 comprises 13 residues. The DNA for the CDR3 is TGTGCCAGCACCGCGAAGCGTCCCTATGGCTACACCTTC. Protein product: CASTAKRPYGYTF.

The V gene is TRBV2, the J gene TRBJ2-1; 7 positions agree with TRBD1. Per the germline V gene, CDR1 is SNHLY and CDR2 is FYNNEI. The trim removed 6 bases at V and 4 bases at J, leaving 6 bases unmatched. The CDR3 covers 14 residues. The CDR3 is CASRTGPRYNEQFF. CDR3 DNA sequence: TGTGCCAGCAGGACAGGGCCAAGATACAATGAGCAGTTCTTC.

This chain links TRBV6-2 or TRBV6-3 with TRBJ1-2, with a weak D call TRBD1 (5 bases). Germline CDR1 MNHEY, CDR2 SVGEGT. The CDR3 has 13 residues. V was clipped by 5 bases and J by 8 bases, with 15 bases between them. In nucleotides, the CDR3 is TGTGCCAGCAGTGAGGCAGGGCCCATAGGCTACACCTTC. It is translated as CASSEAGPIGYTF.

This chain joins TRBV12-3 or TRBV12-4 and TRBJ1-2; no definite D call. The V gene lost 3 bases and the J gene lost 4 bases, with 6 bases spanning the gap. The CDR3 has 12 amino acids. The CDR3 reads CASSLRAYGYTF. CDR3 sequence (DNA): TGTGCCAGCAGTTTGAGGGCCTATGGCTACACCTTC.

The chain has TRBV11-2 and TRBJ2-3; TRBD1 matches 8 bases. The length of the CDR3 is 17 residues. Unmatched junction bases numbered 13, after V lost 4 bases and J lost 4 bases. Per the germline V gene, CDR1 is SGHAT and CDR2 is FQNNGV. CDR3 in DNA: TGTGCCAGCAGCTACCTTGCGACAGGGGCCACCTCAGATACGCAGTATTTT. Amino acid sequence: CASSYLATGATSDTQYF.

J is TRBJ1-6 and V is TRBV30; D is perhaps TRBD1 (5 bases). The V end lost 8 bases, the J end lost 4 bases, and 12 bases lay between the germline ends. This CDR3 contains 13 residues. CDR1 is GTSNPN and CDR2 is SVGIG in the germline V gene (reference sequence). This CDR3 is CAGTEQYNSPLHF. CDR3 DNA sequence: TGTGCCGGGACGGAGCAATATAATTCACCCCTCCACTTT.

The chain recombines TRBV2 with TRBJ1-2, with 11 bases that match TRBD1. The germline CDR1 and CDR2 sequences are SNHLY and FYNNEI. This CDR3 contains 16 residues. Trimming at V came to 6 bases and at J to 6 bases, leaving 12 bases not matched to a gene. The CDR3, as DNA: TGTGCCAGCAGCGCCGGGACAGGGGGTGTAAGCGATGGCTACACCTTC. Encoded protein: CASSAGTGGVSDGYTF.

This clone was seen once. V is TRBV2 and J is TRBJ1-4, with no clear D. The V gene lost 6 bases and the J gene lost 7 bases, with 15 bases spanning the gap. Per germline, CDR1 SNHLY and CDR2 FYNNEI. The CDR3 totals 14 residues. The CDR3, as DNA: TGTGCCAGCAGGATCCAAGGAGGCACTGAAAAACTGTTTTTT. Encoded protein: CASRIQGGTEKLFF.

The chain employs TRBV7-2 and TRBJ2-3; 8 nucleotides align to TRBD2. The CDR3 has 17 amino acids. Germline CDR1 reads SGHTA; CDR2 reads FQGNSA. The V and J ends lost 5 bases and 6 bases, in that order; junction bases with no gene match: 16. The CDR3 loop is CASSATGGGSRRDTQYF. The CDR3 DNA is TGTGCCAGCAGCGCGACGGGCGGGGGGTCCCGACGGGATACGCAGTATTTT.

V gene TRBV7-2 combines with J gene TRBJ1-3; D remains ambiguous. This CDR3 comprises 15 residues. V lost 4 bases and J lost 0, with 10 bases in between. The V gene's germline CDR1 is SGHTA and CDR2 FQGNSA. The CDR3 loop reads CASSSGLNSGNTIYF. CDR3 coding DNA: TGTGCCAGCAGCTCGGGCCTAAACTCTGGAAACACCATATATTTT. The full variable domain, in which reference TRBV7-2 and TRBJ1-3 provide the parts outside the CDR3, is GAGVSQSPSNKVTEKGKDVELRCDPISGHTALYWYRQSLGQGLEFLIYFQGNSAPDKSGLPSDRFSAERTGGSVSTLTIQRTQQEDSAVYLCASSSGLNSGNTIYFGEGSWLTVV.